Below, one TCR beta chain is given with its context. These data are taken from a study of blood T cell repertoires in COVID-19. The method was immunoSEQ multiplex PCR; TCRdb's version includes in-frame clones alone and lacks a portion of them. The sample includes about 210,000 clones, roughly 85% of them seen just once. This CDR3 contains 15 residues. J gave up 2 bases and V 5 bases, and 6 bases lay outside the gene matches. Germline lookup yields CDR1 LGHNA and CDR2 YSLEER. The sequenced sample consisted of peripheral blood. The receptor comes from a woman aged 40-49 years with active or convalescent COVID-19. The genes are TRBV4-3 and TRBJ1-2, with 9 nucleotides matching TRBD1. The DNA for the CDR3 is TGCGCCAGCAGCGGACCGGACAGGGGAAACTATGGCTACACCTTC. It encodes CASSGPDRGNYGYTF.